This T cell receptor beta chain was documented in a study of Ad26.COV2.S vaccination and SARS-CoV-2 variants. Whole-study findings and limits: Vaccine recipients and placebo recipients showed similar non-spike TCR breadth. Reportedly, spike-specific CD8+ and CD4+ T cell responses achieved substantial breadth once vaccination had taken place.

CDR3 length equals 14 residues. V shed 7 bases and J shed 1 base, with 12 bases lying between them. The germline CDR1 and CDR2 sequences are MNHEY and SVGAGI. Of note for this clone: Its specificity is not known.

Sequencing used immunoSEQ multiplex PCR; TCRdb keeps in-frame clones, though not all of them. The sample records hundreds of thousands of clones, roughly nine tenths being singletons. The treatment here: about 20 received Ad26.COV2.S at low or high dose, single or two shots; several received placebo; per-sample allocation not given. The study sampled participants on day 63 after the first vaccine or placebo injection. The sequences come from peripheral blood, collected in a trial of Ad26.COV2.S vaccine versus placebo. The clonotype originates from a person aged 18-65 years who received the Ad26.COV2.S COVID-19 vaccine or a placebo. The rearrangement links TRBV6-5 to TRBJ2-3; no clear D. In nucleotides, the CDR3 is TGTGCCAGCAACCTTCAAACAGGCACAGATACGCAGTATTTT. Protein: CASNLQTGTDTQYF.